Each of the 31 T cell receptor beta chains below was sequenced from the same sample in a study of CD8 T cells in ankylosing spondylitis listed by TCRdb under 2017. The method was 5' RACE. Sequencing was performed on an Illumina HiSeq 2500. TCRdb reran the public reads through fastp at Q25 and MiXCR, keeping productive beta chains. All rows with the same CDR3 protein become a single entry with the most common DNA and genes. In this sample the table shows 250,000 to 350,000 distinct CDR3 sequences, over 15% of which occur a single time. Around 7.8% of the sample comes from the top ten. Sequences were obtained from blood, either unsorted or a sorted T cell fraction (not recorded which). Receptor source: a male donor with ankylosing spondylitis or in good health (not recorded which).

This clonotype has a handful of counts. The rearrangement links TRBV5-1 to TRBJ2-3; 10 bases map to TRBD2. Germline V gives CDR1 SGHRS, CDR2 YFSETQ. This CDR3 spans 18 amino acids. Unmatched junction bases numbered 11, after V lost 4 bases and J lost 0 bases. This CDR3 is CASSLATTSGPSTDTQYF. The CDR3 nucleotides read TGCGCCAGCAGCCTAGCTACGACTAGCGGGCCTAGCACAGATACGCAGTATTTT.

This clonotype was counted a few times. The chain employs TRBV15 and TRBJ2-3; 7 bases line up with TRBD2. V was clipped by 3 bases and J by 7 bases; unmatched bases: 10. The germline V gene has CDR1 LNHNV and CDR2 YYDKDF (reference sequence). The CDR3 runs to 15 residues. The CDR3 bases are TGTGCCACCAGCAGCCCGGGCGGGAGCCCATATACGCAGTATTTT. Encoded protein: CATSSPGGSPYTQYF.

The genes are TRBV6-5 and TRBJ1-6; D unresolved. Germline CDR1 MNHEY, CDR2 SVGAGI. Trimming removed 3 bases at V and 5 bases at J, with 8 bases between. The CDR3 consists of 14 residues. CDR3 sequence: CASSYFGDNSPLHF. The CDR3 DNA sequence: TGTGCCAGCAGTTATTTCGGGGATAATTCACCCCTCCACTTT.

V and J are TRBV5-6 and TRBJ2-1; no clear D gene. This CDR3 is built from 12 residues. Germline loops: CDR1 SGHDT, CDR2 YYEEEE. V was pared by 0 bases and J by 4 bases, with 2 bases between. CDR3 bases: TGTGCCAGCAGCTTGGTTTACAATGAGCAGTTCTTC. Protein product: CASSLVYNEQFF.

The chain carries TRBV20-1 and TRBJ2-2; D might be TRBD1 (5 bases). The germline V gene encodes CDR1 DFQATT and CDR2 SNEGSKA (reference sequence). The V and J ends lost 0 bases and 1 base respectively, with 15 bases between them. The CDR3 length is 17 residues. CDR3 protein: CSAREPRAGKNTGELFF. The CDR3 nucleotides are TGCAGTGCTAGAGAACCCAGGGCAGGGAAGAACACCGGGGAGCTGTTTTTT.

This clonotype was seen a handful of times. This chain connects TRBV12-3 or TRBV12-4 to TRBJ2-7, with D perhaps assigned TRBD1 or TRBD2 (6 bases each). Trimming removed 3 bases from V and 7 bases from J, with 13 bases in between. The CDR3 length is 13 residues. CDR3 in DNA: TGTGCCAGCAGTTTGATCGGGGGCGGTGAGCAGTACGTC. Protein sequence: CASSLIGGGEQYV.

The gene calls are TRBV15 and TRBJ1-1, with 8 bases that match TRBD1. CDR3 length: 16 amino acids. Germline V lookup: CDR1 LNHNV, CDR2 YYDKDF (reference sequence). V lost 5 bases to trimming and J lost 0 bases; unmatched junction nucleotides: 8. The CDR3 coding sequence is TGTGCCACCAGCTCCTACAGGGGGGGCCTGAACACTGAAGCTTTCTTT. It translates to CATSSYRGGLNTEAFF.

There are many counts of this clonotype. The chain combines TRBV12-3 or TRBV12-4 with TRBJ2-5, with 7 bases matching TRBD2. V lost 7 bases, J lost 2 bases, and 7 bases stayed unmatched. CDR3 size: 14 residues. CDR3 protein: CASTTTSPQETQYF. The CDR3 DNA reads TGTGCCAGCACCACGACTAGCCCACAAGAGACCCAGTACTTC.

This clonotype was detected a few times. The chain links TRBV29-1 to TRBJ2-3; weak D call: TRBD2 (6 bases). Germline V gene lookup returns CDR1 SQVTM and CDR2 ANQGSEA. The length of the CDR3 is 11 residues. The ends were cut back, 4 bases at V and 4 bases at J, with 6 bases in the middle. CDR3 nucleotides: TGCAGCGTTGCTAGCGCAGATACGCAGTATTTT. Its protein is CSVASADTQYF.

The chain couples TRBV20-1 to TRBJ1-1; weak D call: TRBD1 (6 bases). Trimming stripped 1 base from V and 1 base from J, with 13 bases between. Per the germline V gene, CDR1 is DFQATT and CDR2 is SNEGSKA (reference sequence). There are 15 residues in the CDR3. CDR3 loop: CSARVGGRANTEAFF. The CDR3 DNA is TGCAGTGCTAGAGTGGGGGGCAGGGCGAACACTGAAGCTTTCTTT.

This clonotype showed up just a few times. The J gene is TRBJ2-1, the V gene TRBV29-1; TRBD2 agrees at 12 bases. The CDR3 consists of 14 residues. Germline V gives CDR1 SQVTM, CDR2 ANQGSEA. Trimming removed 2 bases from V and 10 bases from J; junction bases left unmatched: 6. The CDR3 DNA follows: TGCAGCGTTGAAAGACTAGCGGGAGTATGGGAGCAGTTCTTC. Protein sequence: CSVERLAGVWEQFF.

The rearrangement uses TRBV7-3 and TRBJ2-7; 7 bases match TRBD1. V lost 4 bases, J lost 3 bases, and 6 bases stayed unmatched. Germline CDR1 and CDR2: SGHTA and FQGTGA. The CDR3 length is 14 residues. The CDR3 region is CASSSGQADYEQYV. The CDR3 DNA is TGTGCCAGCAGCTCCGGACAGGCTGACTACGAGCAGTACGTC.

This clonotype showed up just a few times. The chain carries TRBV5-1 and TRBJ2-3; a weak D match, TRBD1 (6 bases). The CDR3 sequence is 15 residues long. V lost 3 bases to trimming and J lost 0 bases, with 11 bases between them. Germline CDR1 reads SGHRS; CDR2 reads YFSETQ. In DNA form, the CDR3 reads TGCGCCAGCAGCTACGGGACACCGAGCACAGATACGCAGTATTTT. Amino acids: CASSYGTPSTDTQYF.

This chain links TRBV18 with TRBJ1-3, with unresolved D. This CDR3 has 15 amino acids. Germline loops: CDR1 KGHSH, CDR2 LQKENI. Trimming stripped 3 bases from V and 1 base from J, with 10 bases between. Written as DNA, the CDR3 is TGTGCCAGCTCACCTCGGGAAGCGTCTGGAAACACCATATATTTT. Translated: CASSPREASGNTIYF.

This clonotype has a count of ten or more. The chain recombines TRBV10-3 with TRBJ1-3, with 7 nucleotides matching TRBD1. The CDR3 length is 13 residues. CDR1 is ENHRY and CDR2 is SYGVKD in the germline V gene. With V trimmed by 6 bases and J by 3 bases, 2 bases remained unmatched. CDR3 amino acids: CAIRWDSGNTIYF. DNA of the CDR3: TGTGCCATCAGGTGGGACAGTGGAAACACCATATATTTT.

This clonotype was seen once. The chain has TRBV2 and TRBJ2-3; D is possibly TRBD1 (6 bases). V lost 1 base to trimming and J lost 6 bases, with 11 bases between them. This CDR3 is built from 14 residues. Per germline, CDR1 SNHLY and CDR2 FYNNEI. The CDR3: CASSEDQGSDTQYF. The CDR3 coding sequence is TGTGCCAGCAGTGAAGATCAGGGGTCCGATACGCAGTATTTT. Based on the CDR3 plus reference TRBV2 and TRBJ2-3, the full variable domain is EPEVTQTPSHQVTQMGQEVILRCVPISNHLYFYWYRQILGQKVEFLVSFYNNEISEKSEIFDDQFSVERPDGSNFTLKIRSTKLEDSAMYFCASSEDQGSDTQYFGPGTRLTVL.

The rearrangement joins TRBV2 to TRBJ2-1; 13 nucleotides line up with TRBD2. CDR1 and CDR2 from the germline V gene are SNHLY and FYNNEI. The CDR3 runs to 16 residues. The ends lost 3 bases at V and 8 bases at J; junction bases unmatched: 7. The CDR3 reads CASSEWTSGSGDEQFF. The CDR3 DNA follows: TGTGCCAGCAGTGAGTGGACTAGCGGGAGCGGGGATGAGCAGTTCTTC. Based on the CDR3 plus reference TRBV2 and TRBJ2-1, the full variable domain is EPEVTQTPSHQVTQMGQEVILRCVPISNHLYFYWYRQILGQKVEFLVSFYNNEISEKSEIFDDQFSVERPDGSNFTLKIRSTKLEDSAMYFCASSEWTSGSGDEQFFGPGTRLTVL.

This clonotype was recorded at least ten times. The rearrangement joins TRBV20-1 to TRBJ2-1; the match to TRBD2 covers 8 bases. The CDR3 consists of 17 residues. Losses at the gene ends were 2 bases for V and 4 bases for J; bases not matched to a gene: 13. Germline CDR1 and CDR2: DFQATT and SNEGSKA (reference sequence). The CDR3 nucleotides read TGCAGTGCTAGACGACGTACAGGACTAGCAGAGTACAATGAGCAGTTCTTC. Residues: CSARRRTGLAEYNEQFF.

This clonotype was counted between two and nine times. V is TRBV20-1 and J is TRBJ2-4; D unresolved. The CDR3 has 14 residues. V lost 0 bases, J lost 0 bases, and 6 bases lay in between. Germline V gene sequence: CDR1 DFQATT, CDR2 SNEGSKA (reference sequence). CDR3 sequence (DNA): TGCAGTGCTAGAGACCATCTAGCCAAAAACATTCAGTACTTC. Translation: CSARDHLAKNIQYF.

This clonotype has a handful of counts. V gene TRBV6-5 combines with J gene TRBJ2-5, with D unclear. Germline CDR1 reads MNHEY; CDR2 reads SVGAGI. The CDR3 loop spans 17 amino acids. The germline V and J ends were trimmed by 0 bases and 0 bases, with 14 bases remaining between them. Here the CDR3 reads CASSYSVPLKDQETQYF. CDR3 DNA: TGTGCCAGCAGTTACTCGGTCCCACTCAAAGACCAAGAGACCCAGTACTTC.

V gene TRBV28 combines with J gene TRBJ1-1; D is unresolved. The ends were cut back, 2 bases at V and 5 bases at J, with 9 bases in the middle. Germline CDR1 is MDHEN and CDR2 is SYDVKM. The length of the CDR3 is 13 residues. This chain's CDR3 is CASSLLGRTEAFF. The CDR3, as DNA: TGTGCCAGCAGTTTACTGGGAAGAACTGAAGCTTTCTTT. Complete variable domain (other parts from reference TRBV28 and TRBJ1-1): DVKVTQSSRYLVKRTGEKVFLECVQDMDHENMFWYRQDPGLGLRLIYFSYDVKMKEKGDIPEGYSVSREKKERFSLILESASTNQTSMYLCASSLLGRTEAFFGQGTRLTVV.

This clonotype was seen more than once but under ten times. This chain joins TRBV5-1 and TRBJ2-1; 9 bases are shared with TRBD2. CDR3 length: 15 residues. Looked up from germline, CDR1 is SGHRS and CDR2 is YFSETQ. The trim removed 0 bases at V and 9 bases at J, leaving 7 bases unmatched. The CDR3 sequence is CASSLGAGGPSEQFF. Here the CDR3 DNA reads TGCGCCAGCAGCTTGGGGGCGGGGGGGCCGAGTGAGCAGTTCTTC. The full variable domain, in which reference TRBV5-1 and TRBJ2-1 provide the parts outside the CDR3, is KAGVTQTPRYLIKTRGQQVTLSCSPISGHRSVSWYQQTPGQGLQFLFEYFSETQRNKGNFPGRFSGRQFSNSRSEMNVSTLELGDSALYLCASSLGAGGPSEQFFGPGTRLTVL.

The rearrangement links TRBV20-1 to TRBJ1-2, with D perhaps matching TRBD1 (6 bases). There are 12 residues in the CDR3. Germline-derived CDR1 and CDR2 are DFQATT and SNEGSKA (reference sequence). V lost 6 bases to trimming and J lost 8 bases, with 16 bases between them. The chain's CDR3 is CSATPGVRGYTF. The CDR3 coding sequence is TGCAGTGCAACCCCAGGGGTACGCGGCTACACCTTC.

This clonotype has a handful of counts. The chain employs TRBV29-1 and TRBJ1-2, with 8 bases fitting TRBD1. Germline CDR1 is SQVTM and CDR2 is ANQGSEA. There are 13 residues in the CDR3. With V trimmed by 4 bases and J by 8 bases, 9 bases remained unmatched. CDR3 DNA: TGCAGCGTTGGGAGGAGACAGGGGCTAGGCTACACCTTC. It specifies CSVGRRQGLGYTF.

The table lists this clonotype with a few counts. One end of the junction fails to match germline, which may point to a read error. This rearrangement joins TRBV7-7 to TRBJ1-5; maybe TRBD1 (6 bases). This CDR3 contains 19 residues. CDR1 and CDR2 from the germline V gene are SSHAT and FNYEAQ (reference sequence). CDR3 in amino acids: CASSLQLRGADPPHQPQHF. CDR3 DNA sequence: TGTGCTAGCAGCTTACAGCTCCGGGGGGCAGACCCCCCCCATCAGCCCCAGCATTTT.

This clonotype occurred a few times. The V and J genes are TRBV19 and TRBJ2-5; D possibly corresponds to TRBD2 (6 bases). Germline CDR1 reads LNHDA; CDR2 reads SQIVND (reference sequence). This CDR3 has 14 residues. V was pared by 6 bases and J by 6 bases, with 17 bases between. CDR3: CASREGANGKTQYF. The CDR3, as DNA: TGTGCCAGTAGGGAGGGAGCCAACGGAAAGACCCAGTACTTC.

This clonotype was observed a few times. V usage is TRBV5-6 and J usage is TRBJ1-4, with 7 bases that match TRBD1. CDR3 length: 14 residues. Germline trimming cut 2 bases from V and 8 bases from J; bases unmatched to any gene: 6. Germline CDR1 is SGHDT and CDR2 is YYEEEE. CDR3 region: CASSFDRVGEKLFF. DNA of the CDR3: TGTGCCAGCAGCTTTGACAGGGTTGGAGAAAAACTGTTTTTT.

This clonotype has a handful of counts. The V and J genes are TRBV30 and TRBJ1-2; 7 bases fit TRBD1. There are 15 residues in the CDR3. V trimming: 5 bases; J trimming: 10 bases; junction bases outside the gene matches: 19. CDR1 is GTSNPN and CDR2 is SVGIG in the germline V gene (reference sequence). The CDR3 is CAWSKVRDSLWDYTF. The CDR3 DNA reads TGTGCCTGGTCGAAAGTCCGGGACAGCCTATGGGACTACACCTTC. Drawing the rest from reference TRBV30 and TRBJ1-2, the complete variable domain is SQTIHQWPATLVQPVGSPLSLECTVEGTSNPNLYWYRQAAGRGLQLLFYSVGIGQISSEVPQNLSASRPQDRQFILSSKKLLLSDSGFYLCAWSKVRDSLWDYTFGSGTRLTVV.

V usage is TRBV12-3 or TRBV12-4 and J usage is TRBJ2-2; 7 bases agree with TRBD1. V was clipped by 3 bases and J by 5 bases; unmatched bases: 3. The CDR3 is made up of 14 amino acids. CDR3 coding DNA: TGTGCCAGCAGTTTCGCAGGGGGTACCGGGGAGCTGTTTTTT. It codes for CASSFAGGTGELFF.

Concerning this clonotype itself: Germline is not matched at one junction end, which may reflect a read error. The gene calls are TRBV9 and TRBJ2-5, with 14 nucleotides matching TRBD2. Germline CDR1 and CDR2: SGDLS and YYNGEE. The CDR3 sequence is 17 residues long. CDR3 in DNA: TGTGCCAGCAGCGTAGGGGGACTAGCGGGGGCCCCAGAGACCAAGTACTTC. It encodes CASSVGGLAGAPETKYF.

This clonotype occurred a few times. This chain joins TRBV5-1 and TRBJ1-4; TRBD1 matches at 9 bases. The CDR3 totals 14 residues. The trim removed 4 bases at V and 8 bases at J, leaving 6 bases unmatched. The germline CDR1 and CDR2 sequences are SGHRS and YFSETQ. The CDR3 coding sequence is TGCGCCAGCAGCGTGGGACAGGGAAGGGAAAAACTGTTTTTT. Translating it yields CASSVGQGREKLFF. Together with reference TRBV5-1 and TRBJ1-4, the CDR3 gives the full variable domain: KAGVTQTPRYLIKTRGQQVTLSCSPISGHRSVSWYQQTPGQGLQFLFEYFSETQRNKGNFPGRFSGRQFSNSRSEMNVSTLELGDSALYLCASSVGQGREKLFFGSGTQLSVL.